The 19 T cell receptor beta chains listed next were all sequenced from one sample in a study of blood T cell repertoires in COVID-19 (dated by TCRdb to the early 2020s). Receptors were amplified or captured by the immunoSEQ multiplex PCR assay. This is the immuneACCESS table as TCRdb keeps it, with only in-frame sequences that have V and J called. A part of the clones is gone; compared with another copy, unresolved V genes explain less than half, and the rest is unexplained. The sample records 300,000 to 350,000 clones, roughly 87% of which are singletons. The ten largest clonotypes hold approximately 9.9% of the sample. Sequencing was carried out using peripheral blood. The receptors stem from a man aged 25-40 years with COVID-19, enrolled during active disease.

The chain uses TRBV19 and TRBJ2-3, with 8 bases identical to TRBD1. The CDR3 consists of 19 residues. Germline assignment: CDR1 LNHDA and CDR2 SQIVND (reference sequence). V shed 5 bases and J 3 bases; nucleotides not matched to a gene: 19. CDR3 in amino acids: CASSYQGPDRGRGTDTQYF. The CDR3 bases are TGTGCCAGTAGTTATCAGGGTCCCGACAGGGGAAGGGGGACAGATACGCAGTATTTT.

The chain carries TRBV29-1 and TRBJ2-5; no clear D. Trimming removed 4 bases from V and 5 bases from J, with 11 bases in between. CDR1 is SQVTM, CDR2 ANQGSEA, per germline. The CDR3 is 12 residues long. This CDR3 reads CSVVPVSETQYF. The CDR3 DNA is TGCAGCGTTGTCCCCGTTTCGGAGACCCAGTACTTC.

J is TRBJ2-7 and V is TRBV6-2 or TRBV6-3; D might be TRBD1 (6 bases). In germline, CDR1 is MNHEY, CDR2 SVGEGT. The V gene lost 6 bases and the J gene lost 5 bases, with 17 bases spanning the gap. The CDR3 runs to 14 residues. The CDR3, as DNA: TGTGCCAGCAGCTTCACAGGGCTTGTCCACGAGCAGTACTTC. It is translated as CASSFTGLVHEQYF.

CDR3 sequence: CSAAGTDKAGELFF. CDR3 DNA: TGCAGCGCCGCCGGGACAGATAAAGCCGGGGAGCTGTTTTTT. The V and J genes are TRBV29-1 and TRBJ2-2; the match to TRBD1 covers 7 bases. With V trimmed by 7 bases and J by 6 bases, 11 bases remained unmatched. CDR1 and CDR2 from the germline V gene are SQVTM and ANQGSEA. This CDR3 has 14 amino acids.

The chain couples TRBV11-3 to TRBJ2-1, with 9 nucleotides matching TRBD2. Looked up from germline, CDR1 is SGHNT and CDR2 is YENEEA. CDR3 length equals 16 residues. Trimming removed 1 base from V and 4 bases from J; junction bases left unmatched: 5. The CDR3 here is CASSLGSTSGYNEQFF. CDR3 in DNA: TGTGCCAGCAGCTTAGGGTCGACTAGCGGTTACAATGAGCAGTTCTTC.

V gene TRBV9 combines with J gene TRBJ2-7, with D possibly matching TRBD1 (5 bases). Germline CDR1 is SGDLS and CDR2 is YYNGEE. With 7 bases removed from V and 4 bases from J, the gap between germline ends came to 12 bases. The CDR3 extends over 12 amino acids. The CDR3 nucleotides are TGTGCCAGCGGAGAAGGGGTTTACGAGCAGTACTTC. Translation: CASGEGVYEQYF.

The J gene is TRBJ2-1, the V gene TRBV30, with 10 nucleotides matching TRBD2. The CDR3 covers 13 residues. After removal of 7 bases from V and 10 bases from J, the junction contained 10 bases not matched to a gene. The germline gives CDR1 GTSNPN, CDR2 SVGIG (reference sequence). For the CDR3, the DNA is TGTGCCTACTTAGCGGGAGGAGGGAGGGAGCAGTTCTTC. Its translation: CAYLAGGGREQFF.

The chain's CDR3 is CASSSGQQYEKLFF. Written as DNA, the CDR3 is TGTGCCAGCAGTTCGGGACAGCAATATGAAAAACTGTTTTTT. The gene calls are TRBV28 and TRBJ1-4; 7 bases are shared with TRBD1. CDR3 length: 14 amino acids. Germline V lookup: CDR1 MDHEN, CDR2 SYDVKM. With V trimmed by 4 bases and J by 6 bases, 5 bases remained unmatched.

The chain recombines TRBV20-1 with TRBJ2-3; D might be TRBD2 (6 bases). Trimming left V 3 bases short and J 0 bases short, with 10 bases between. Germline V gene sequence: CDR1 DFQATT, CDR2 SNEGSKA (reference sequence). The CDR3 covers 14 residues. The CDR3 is CSASRGSSTDTQYF. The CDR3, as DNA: TGCAGTGCTAGTCGGGGGTCTAGCACAGATACGCAGTATTTT.

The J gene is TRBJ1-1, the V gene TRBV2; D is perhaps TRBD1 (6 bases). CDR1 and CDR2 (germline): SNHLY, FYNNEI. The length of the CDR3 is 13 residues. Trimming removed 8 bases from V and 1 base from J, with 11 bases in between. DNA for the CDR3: TGTGCCAGCGGTAGGGGGTCGAACACTGAAGCTTTCTTT. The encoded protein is CASGRGSNTEAFF. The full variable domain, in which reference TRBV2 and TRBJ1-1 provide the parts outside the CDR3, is EPEVTQTPSHQVTQMGQEVILRCVPISNHLYFYWYRQILGQKVEFLVSFYNNEISEKSEIFDDQFSVERPDGSNFTLKIRSTKLEDSAMYFCASGRGSNTEAFFGQGTRLTVV.

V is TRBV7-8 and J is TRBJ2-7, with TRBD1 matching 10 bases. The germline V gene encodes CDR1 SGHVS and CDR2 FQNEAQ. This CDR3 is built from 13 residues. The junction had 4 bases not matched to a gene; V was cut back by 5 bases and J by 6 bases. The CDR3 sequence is CASSRQGASEQYF. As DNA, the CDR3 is TGTGCCAGCAGCCGACAGGGGGCAAGCGAGCAGTACTTC.

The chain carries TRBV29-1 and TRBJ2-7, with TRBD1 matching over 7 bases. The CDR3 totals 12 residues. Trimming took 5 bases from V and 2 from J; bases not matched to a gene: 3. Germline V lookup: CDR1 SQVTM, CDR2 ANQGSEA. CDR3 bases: TGCAGCGTTCGGGACAGTGCCTACGAGCAGTACTTC. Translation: CSVRDSAYEQYF.

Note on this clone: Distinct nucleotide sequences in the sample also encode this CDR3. Written as DNA, the CDR3 is TGTGCCAGCAGCATGGGGACAGGGGCGAACCCCCCTCAGCCCCAGCATTTT. This sequence encodes CASSMGTGANPPQPQHF. J is TRBJ1-5 and V is TRBV11-2, with 10 bases that match TRBD1. The CDR3 is 17 residues long. CDR1 is SGHAT, CDR2 FQNNGV, per germline. Trimming cost V 5 bases and J 6 bases; bases outside gene matches: 13.

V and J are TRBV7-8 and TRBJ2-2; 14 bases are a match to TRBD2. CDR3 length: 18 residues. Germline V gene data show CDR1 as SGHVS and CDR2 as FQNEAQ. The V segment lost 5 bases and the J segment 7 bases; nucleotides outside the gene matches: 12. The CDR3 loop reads CASSQGLAGVKAGGELFF. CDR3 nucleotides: TGTGCCAGCAGCCAGGGACTAGCGGGAGTAAAAGCCGGCGGGGAGCTGTTTTTT.

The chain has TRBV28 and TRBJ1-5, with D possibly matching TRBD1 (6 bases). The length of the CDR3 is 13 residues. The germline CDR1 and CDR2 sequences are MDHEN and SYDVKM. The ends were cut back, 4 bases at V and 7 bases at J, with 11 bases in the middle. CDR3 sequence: CASSSGVGQPQHF. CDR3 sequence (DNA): TGTGCCAGCAGTTCAGGGGTAGGACAGCCCCAGCATTTT.

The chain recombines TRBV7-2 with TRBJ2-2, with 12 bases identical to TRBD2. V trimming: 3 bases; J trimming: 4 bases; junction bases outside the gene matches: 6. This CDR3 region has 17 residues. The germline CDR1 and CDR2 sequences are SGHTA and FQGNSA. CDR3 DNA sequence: TGTGCCAGCAGCTTCGCAACTAGCGGGGGGTTCACCGGGGAGCTGTTTTTT. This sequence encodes CASSFATSGGFTGELFF.

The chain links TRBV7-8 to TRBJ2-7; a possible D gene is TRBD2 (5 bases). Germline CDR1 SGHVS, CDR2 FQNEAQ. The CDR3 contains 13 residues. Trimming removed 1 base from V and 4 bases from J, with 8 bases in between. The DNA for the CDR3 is TGTGCCAGCAGCTTAGGGAGGCAGTACGAGCAGTACTTC. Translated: CASSLGRQYEQYF.

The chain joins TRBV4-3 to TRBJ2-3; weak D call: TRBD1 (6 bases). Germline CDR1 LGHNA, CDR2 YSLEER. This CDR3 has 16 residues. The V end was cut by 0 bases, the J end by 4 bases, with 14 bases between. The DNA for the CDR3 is TGCGCCAGCAGCCAAGATGGGACATCTCAGGCAGATACGCAGTATTTT. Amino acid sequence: CASSQDGTSQADTQYF.

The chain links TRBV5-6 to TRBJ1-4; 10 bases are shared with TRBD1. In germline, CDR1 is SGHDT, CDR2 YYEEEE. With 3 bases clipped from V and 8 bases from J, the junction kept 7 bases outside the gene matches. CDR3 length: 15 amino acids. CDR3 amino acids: CASSSYGTGEEKLFF. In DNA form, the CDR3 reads TGTGCCAGCAGCTCCTACGGGACAGGGGAGGAAAAACTGTTTTTT.